This T cell receptor beta chain is drawn from a study of blood T cells in healthy people across ages. Regarding the study as a whole: TCR beta diversity, measured per million T cells, fell in a roughly linear way with age.

Of note for this clonotype: Its antigen is undetermined.

Primed by a sample-barcoded 5' primer and a J-beta primer mix, a second PCR proceeded for 7 to 11 cycles. TCRdb reprocessed the 5' RACE reads with MiXCR, giving one entry per CDR3 protein. Among about 830,000 distinct CDR3 sequences listed, roughly 64% were seen once. The CDR3 has 15 residues. Per germline, CDR1 SEHNR and CDR2 FQNEAQ (reference sequence). V was clipped by 5 bases and J by 5 bases; unmatched bases: 6. This receptor was taken from a man aged 25 to 45 in good health. This rearrangement joins TRBV7-9 to TRBJ2-1; 10 bases align to TRBD2. The sequenced material came from blood. CDR3 nucleotide sequence: TGTGCCAGCAGCGGGGGACTAGCGAGAAACAATGAGCAGTTCTTC. The encoded protein is CASSGGLARNNEQFF.